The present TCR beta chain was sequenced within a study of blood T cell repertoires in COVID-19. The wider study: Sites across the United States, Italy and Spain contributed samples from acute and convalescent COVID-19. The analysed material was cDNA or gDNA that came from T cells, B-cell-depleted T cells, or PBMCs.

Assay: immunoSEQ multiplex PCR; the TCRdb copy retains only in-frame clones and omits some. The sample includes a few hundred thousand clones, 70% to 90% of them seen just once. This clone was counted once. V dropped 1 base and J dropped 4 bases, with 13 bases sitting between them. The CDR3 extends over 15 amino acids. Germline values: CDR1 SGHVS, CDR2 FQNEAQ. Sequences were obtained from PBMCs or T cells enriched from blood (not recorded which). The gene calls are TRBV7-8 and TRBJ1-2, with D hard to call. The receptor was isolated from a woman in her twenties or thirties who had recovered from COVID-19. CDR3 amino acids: CASSLGSGRSYGYTF. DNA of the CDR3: TGTGCCAGCAGCTTAGGTTCTGGCAGAAGCTATGGCTACACCTTC.